This TCR beta chain stems from a study of T cells in localized non-small cell lung cancer. Trimming shortened V by 5 bases and J by 6 bases, and 16 bases separated the two germline ends. CDR1 and CDR2 from the germline V gene are SGHTA and FQGTGA. The CDR3 is made up of 14 amino acids. This table comes from immunoSEQ multiplex PCR, and its TCRdb copy is limited to in-frame clones, with some not included. Here the sample spans about 33,000 clones, around 84% being singletons. Specimen: peripheral blood, collected before any cancer treatment. This receptor was identified in a male donor at least 60 years old with stage II squamous cell lung carcinoma. The chain uses TRBV7-3 and TRBJ1-2; maybe TRBD1 (5 bases). The CDR3: CASSLWGLRDGYTF. The CDR3 DNA follows: TGTGCCAGCAGCCTCTGGGGGTTGAGAGATGGCTACACCTTC.